This T cell receptor beta chain derives from a study of shared clonotypes between healthy human individuals (dated by TCRdb to 2020 to 2021). In terms of the full investigation: The cohort included three men and a couple of women between 18 and 49 years of age. Between about 0.8 and 8.9 billion PBMCs per donor were obtained by leukapheresis. Libraries were prepared and TCR repertoires were sequenced by different laboratories using diverse techniques, in order to increase sequencing depth and limit assay-specific biases. Per donor, three plates each were used for CD4 naive and CD4 memory, two for CD8 naive, and one for CD8 memory. To estimate repertoire size and how much clonotype sharing occurs between individuals, the study deeply sequenced the blood TCR repertoires of five healthy adults. What the authors observed across the whole study: Sharing across several donors was observed for about 5% of naive CD4, about 4% of naive CD8, 2% to 2.5% of memory CD4, and roughly 0.4% of memory CD8 clonotypes. Estimated clonotype richness was generally larger for naive than for memory subsets. The genetic and exposure-history diversity represented was limited by the small number of donors. Even with the large sequencing depth, rarefaction of the sorted-subset datasets indicated that sequencing was incomplete. Based on pairwise subsampling, the degree of clonotype sharing among donors was expected to be affected by sequencing depth. Compared with non-shared clonotypes, clonotypes shared by all four sorted-subset donors had higher generation probabilities. Sampling was restricted to blood, and TCR repertoires in tissues likely differ from the TCR repertoires found in blood.

About this clone: What antigen it recognizes has not been identified. Per-nucleotide qualities are absent, and no much larger clonotype sits a single base away.

Relative to germline, V is 0 bases shorter and J is 6 bases shorter, with 6 bases between their ends. The CDR3 measures 11 amino acids from cysteine to phenylalanine. Left in the record is the CDR3 DNA by itself, 33 bases read in frame from the first base. From the germline V gene (reference sequence), CDR1 is DFQATT and CDR2 is SNEGSKA. For the CD8 naive samples, CD45RO-negative cells were positively selected for CCR7, yielding a CD45RA+CCR7+ population from which TemRA cells were excluded. The donors were healthy, HIV-negative adults with no recently reported acute infections or vaccinations. All donors were Caucasian adults living in Nashville, Tennessee, USA. Blood was obtained by leukapheresis, after which PBMCs were separated by Ficoll-Histopaque density gradient centrifugation and cryopreserved in liquid nitrogen vapor phase. Purity and quantity of every magnetically sorted T cell population were checked by analytical flow cytometry. Genomic DNA was isolated from each sorted fraction and quantified by UV absorbance on a Nanodrop 2000c.

TCR CDR3 regions were amplified from genomic DNA by multiplex PCR using the deep immunoSEQ assay. Extracted genomic DNA from each cell subset was spread evenly across all wells of several immunoSEQ 96-well plates, with each plate serving as a replicate. For sorted subsets, approximately 0.2 ug of genomic DNA, equivalent to some 30,000 T cell genomes, went into each replicate PCR. The purified libraries were quantified using a Qubit 3.0 fluorometer, sized with a Bioanalyzer 2100, and then quantified again using the KAPA Library Quantification kit. Each immunoSEQ 96-well plate was sequenced on its own single-read 150-cycle Illumina NextSeq 550 flow cell. Regarding the original processing steps: Because the immunoSEQ output included only junctional sequences and no quality scores, the filtering could not be the same as the filtering used for full-length reads. To assign V/J genes and CDR3, sequences were annotated using PyIR, a Python wrapper for IgBLAST v1.9, with IMGT germline references. Reads were removed for weak V/J assignments (E-value above 1e-6), missing CDR3, stop codons, out-of-frame junctions, or ambiguous translated residues. A V3J clonotype was defined by an identical inferred V gene, J gene, and CDR3 amino acid sequence. The percentage overlap between two repertoires was calculated by dividing the number of shared unique clonotypes by the size of the smaller repertoire. Richness of each repertoire was evaluated using RTK rarefaction, the Chao1 estimator, and Recon v2.1 estimates of unobserved clonotypes. Generation probabilities were computed with OLGA for all TCRbeta clonotypes obtained by the gDNA method from several donors. TCRdb limited this immuneACCESS table to in-frame rearrangements with V and J called. A share of clones is missing; checked studies link under half to unresolved V genes, and the rest is unexplained. V and J calls and clone size are copied from that table; D and trimming were computed from the DNA. This sample gives 800,000 or so clones in total; 90% to 98% of them show up just once. About 0.25% of the sample is held by the ten biggest clonotypes.

Material for sequencing was naive CD8+ T cells sorted from blood. The cell subset or site label here, explained by the study, means: CD45RA+CCR7+. The sequence was collected from a man aged 30 to 45 in good health. The V and J segments used are TRBV20-1 and TRBJ2-7, with the D gene not clear enough to name. The CDR3 is CSARDLGEQYF. In nucleotides, the sequence is TGCAGTGCTAGAGATCTGGGCGAGCAGTACTTC.